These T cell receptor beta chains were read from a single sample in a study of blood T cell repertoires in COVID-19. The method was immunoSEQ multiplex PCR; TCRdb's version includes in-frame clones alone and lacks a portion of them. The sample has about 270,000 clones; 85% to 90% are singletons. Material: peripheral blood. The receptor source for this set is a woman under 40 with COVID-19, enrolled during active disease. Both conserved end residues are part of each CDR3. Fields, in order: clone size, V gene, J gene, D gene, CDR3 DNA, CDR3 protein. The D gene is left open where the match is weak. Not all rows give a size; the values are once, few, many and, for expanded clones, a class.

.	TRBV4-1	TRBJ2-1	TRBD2	TGCGCCAGCAGCCAAGAGTCGGGACTAGCGGGGTTCAATGAGCAGTTCTTC	CASSQESGLAGFNEQFF
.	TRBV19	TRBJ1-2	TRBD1	TGTGCCAGTAGTATGACAGGGGGCAGATATGGCTACACCTTC	CASSMTGGRYGYTF
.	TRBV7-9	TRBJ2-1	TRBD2	TGTGCCAGCAGCCCGCAATCGGGGGGGCCCCACAATGAGCAGTTCTTC	CASSPQSGGPHNEQFF
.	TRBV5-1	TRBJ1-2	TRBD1	TGCGCCAGCGCCCAGGGGGCAGGCAATGGCTACACCTTC	CASAQGAGNGYTF
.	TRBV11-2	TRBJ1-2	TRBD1	TGTGCCAGCAGCTTTCATGGGACAGGGGAATTTCCAATCACCTTC	CASSFHGTGEFPITF
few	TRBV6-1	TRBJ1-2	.	TGTGCCAGCAGTGACGTACAGGGCTACTATGGCTACACCTTC	CASSDVQGYYGYTF
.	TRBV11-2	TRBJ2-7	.	TGTGCCAGCAGCTTAGGATTTGACGAGCAGGGGCACTACGAGCAGTACTTC	CASSLGFDEQGHYEQYF
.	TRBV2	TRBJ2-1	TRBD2	TGTGCCAGCAGGCCTCTAGCGGGGGCCCCCTACAATGAGCAGTTCTTC	CASRPLAGAPYNEQFF
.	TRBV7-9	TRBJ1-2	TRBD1	TGTGCCACGTCAACTGGCAGGGGGCTCTTTGGCTATGGCTACACCTTC	CATSTGRGLFGYGYTF
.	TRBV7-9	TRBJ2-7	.	TGTGCCAGCAGCGTCCGCGGCTACGAGCAGTACTTC	CASSVRGYEQYF
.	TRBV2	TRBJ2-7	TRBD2	TGTGCCAGCAGTGGTATTCGGGAGCGGGGGGGCGGAGGGAACGAGCAGTACTTC	CASSGIRERGGGGNEQYF
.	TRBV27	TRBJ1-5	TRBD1	TGTGCCAGCAGTTTCCGGGCAGGGGGTAGCAATCAGCCCCAGCATTTT	CASSFRAGGSNQPQHF
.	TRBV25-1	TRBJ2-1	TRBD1	TGTGCCAGCAGTCTTGCGGGACAGGGGCTCCAGTTCTTC	CASSLAGQGLQFF
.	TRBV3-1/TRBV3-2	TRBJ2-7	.	TGTGCCAGCAGCCGGAAGGGGGAATCCTACGAGCAGTACTTC	CASSRKGESYEQYF
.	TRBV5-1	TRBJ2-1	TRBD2	TGCGCCAGCAGCTCGAGACTAGCGGGGACCGCCAATGAGCAGTTCTTC	CASSSRLAGTANEQFF
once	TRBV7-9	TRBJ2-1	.	TGTGCCAGCAGCCCCCCAGGGTTTGAGCAGTTCTTC	CASSPPGFEQFF
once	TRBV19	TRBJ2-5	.	TGTGCCACCTCAAGCTGGGAGACCCAGTACTTC	CATSSWETQYF
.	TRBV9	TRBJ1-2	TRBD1	TGTGCCAGCAGCGTAGGGGACAGGGTAGGCACCTTC	CASSVGDRVGTF
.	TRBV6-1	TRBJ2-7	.	TGTGCCAGCAGTGAGGCGGGGGCACTCGGGGAGCAGTACTTC	CASSEAGALGEQYF
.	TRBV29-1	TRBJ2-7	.	TGCAGCGTGAAGGACCAGGGTAATTACGAGCAGTACTTC	CSVKDQGNYEQYF
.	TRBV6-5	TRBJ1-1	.	TGTGCCAGCACATATGAGCGCCGGAACACTGAAGCTTTCTTT	CASTYERRNTEAFF
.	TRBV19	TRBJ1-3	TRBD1	TGTGCCAGTAGTATGACAGGGTCTGGAAACACCATATATTTT	CASSMTGSGNTIYF
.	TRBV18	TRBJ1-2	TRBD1	TGTGCCAGCTCACCGGGGCTAACAGGGGACTATGGCTACACCTTC	CASSPGLTGDYGYTF
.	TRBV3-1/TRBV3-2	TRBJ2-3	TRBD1	TGTGCCAGCAGCCACCCGGCCAGGGGGTTCGACGCAGATACGCAGTATTTT	CASSHPARGFDADTQYF
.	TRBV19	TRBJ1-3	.	TGTGCCAGTGGTCTCCGGGGCTCTGGAAACACCATATATTTT	CASGLRGSGNTIYF
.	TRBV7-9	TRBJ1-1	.	TGTGCCAGCAGCTTAGCGCGGGGGGGCTGGGCTTTCTTT	CASSLARGGWAFF
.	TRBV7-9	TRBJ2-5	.	TGTGCCAGCAGCCCCCTAGTAGACGGGGAGACCCAGTACTTC	CASSPLVDGETQYF
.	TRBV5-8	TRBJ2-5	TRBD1	TGTGCCAGCAGGCCCTCCGGGACAGGGAGCCAAGAGACCCAGTACTTC	CASRPSGTGSQETQYF
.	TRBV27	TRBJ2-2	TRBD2	TGTGCCAGCAGTAGTATTACCGGGACTAGGGACACCGGGGAGCTGTTTTTT	CASSSITGTRDTGELFF
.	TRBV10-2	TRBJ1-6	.	TGCGCCAGCAGTGGCACGGGGTCCTATAATTCACCCCTCCACTTT	CASSGTGSYNSPLHF
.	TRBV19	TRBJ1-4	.	TGTGCCAGTAGTATATTAATGACAAATGAAAAACTGTTTTTT	CASSILMTNEKLFF
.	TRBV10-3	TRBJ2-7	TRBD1	TGTGCCATCAGTGACGGTAAGACAGGGGACTGGTACTTC	CAISDGKTGDWYF
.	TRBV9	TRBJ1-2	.	TGTGCCAGCAGCCCTACCCCGGGACTCAACTATGGCTACACCTTC	CASSPTPGLNYGYTF
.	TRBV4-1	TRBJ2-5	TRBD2	TGCGCCAGCAGCCAATCCCAGGTGGGACTAGGGGATATGGAGACCCAGTACTTC	CASSQSQVGLGDMETQYF
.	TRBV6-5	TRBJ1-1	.	TGTGCCAGCAGTCCCAGACAGTCTAACACTGAAGCTTTCTTT	CASSPRQSNTEAFF
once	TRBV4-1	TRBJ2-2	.	TGCGCCAGCAGCGATGGAGGGCGGACCGGGGAGCTGTTTTTT	CASSDGGRTGELFF
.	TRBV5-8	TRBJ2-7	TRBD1	TGTGCCAGCAGCTTGGGACAGGGGGCGTACGAGCAGTACTTC	CASSLGQGAYEQYF
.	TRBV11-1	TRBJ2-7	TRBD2	TGTGCCAGCACCCAGCGGGGAGGGACCTACGAGCAGTACTTC	CASTQRGGTYEQYF
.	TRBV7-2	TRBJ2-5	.	TGTGCCAGCAGCTTCTTCGAGACCCAGTACTTC	CASSFFETQYF
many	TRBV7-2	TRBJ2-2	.	TGTGCCAGCAGCAGAGGCCGGACTGGAGGCACCGGGGAGCTGTTTTTT	CASSRGRTGGTGELFF
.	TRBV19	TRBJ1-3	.	TGTGCCAGCGGAAGGGGGGGGACTGGAAACACCATATATTTT	CASGRGGTGNTIYF
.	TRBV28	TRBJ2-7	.	TGTGCCAGCAGTTGGACAGAGTTCTCCTACGAGCAGTACTTC	CASSWTEFSYEQYF
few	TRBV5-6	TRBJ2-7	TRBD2	TGTGCCAGCAGCTACGGAAGCGGGGGGACGACCTACGAGCAGTACTTC	CASSYGSGGTTYEQYF
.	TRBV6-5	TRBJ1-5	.	TGTGCCAGCAGTAGGGGTTGGAATCAGCCCCAGCATTTT	CASSRGWNQPQHF
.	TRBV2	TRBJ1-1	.	TGTGCCAGCATCCAACCCCCAGAGAACACTGAAGCTTTCTTT	CASIQPPENTEAFF
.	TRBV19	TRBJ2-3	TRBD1	TGTGCCAGTAGGCGACAGGGCCAAACGAGGACAGATACGCAGTATTTT	CASRRQGQTRTDTQYF
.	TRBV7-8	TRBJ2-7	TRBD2	TGTGCCAGCAGCTACGCCGGGACTAACTACGAGCAGTACTTC	CASSYAGTNYEQYF
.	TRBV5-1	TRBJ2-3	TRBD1	TGCGCCAGCAGCCTGCAGACAGGGAGCACAGATACGCAGTATTTT	CASSLQTGSTDTQYF
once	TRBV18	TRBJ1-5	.	TGTGCCAGCTCACCACCGGGAGGGTATCAGCCCCAGCATTTT	CASSPPGGYQPQHF
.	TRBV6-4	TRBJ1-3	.	TGTGCCAGCAGCCGCGACAGCAGCTCTGGAAACACCATATATTTT	CASSRDSSSGNTIYF